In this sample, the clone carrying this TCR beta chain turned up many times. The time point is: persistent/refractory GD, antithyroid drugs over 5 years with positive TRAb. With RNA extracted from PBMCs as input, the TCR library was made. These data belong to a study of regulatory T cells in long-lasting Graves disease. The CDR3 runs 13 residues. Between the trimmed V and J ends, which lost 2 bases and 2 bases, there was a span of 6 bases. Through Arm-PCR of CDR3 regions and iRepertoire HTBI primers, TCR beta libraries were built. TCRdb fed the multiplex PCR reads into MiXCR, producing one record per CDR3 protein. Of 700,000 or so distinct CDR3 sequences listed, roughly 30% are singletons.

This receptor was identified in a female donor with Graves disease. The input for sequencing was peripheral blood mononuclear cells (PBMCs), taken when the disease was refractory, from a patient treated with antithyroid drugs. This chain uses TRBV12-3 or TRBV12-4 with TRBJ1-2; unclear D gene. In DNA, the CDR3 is TGTGCCAGCAGTTTACCTAAGAACTATGGCTACACCTTC. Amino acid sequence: CASSLPKNYGYTF.